This TCR beta chain was recovered during a study of T-cell reconstitution after alpha-beta-depleted transplantation in children. V was pared by 5 bases and J by 3 bases, with 14 bases between. The CDR3 is made up of 13 amino acids. Germline values: CDR1 DFQATT, CDR2 SNEGSKA (reference sequence). Unique molecular identifiers were built into the TCRbeta library. TCRdb analysed the PCR reads with MiXCR anew, one entry per CDR3 protein. The profile shows 350,000 to 400,000 distinct CDR3 sequences, 20% of them singletons. This clonotype has at least ten counts. This clonotype was obtained from a human donor who donated a stem cell graft to a child with acute myeloid leukemia. The source was PBMCs from the stem cell graft donor, collected from the stem cell graft. The V call is TRBV20-1, the J call TRBJ2-7, with D possibly being TRBD1 (7 bases). The CDR3 reads CSAVQGGIYEQYF. DNA of the CDR3: TGCAGTGCTGTCCAGGGGGGAATCTACGAGCAGTACTTC.